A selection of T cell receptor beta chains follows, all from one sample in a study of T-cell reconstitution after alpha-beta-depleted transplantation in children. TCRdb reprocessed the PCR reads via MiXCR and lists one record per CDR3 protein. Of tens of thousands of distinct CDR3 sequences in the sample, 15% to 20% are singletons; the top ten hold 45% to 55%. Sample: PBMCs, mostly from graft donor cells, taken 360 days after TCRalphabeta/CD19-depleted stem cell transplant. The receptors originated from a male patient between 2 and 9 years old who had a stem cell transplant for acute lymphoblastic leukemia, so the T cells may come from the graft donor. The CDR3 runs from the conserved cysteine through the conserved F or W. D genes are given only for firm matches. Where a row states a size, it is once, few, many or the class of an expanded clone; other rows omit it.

DNA: TGTGCCAGCAGCTCCGCAGGGTTTTCCTACGAGCAGTACTTC
CDR3: CASSSAGFSYEQYF
size: few
V: TRBV7-9
D: NA
J: TRBJ2-7

DNA: TGCGCCAGCAGCCCAACGGGACAGGGAGGGAGGGGGGAGCTGTTTTTT
CDR3: CASSPTGQGGRGELFF
size: NA
V: TRBV4-1
D: TRBD1
J: TRBJ2-2

DNA: TGTGCCAGCAGCTTAGTGAGAGAGGAGAACACTGAAGCTTTCTTT
CDR3: CASSLVREENTEAFF
size: NA
V: TRBV11-3
D: NA
J: TRBJ1-1

DNA: TGTGCCAGCAGTTACCGGGGGTACCAAGAGACCCAGTACTTC
CDR3: CASSYRGYQETQYF
size: NA
V: TRBV6-5
D: NA
J: TRBJ2-5

DNA: TGTGCCAGTAGTATCCCCGGGACAGAGAACACAGATACGCAGTATTTT
CDR3: CASSIPGTENTDTQYF
size: many
V: TRBV19
D: TRBD1
J: TRBJ2-3

DNA: TGTGCCAGTCAGGGGAGCGGGAGGAACTACGAGCAGTACTTC
CDR3: CASQGSGRNYEQYF
size: NA
V: TRBV6-2/TRBV6-3
D: TRBD2
J: TRBJ2-7

DNA: TGTGCCATCAGTGACGGCCGACTAACCGGGGAGCTGTTTTTT
CDR3: CAISDGRLTGELFF
size: few
V: TRBV10-3
D: NA
J: TRBJ2-2

DNA: TGCGCCAGCAGCCGAACTAGTCGGGAGACCCAGTACTTC
CDR3: CASSRTSRETQYF
size: NA
V: TRBV4-1
D: NA
J: TRBJ2-5

DNA: TGCAGGGGAATTTGGGGGGCTACGCAGTATTTT
CDR3: CRGIWGATQYF
size: many
V: TRBV29-1
D: NA
J: TRBJ2-3

DNA: TGTGCCAGCAGCCACAGACAGGGAACTCCCACCTACGAGCAGTACTTC
CDR3: CASSHRQGTPTYEQYF
size: NA
V: TRBV4-2
D: TRBD1
J: TRBJ2-7

DNA: TGTGCCAGCAGCTCCCGTCCTATTCGAACAGGGATCATGAACACTGAAGCTTTCTTT
CDR3: CASSSRPIRTGIMNTEAFF
size: NA
V: TRBV11-2
D: NA
J: TRBJ1-1

DNA: TGCGCCAGCAGCTTGGTTAGCGGGGTAACCTACGAGCAGTACTTC
CDR3: CASSLVSGVTYEQYF
size: NA
V: TRBV5-1
D: TRBD2
J: TRBJ2-7

DNA: TGTGCCAGCAGTTCCAGGGGGCGTACTGAAGCTTTCTTT
CDR3: CASSSRGRTEAFF
size: NA
V: TRBV6-5
D: TRBD1
J: TRBJ1-1

DNA: TGTGCCAGCAGCTTAGAGGGTCGGACAGCTGGGTTCAAACAAGAGACCCAGTACTTC
CDR3: CASSLEGRTAGFKQETQYF
size: few
V: TRBV7-6
D: NA
J: TRBJ2-5

DNA: TGTGCCATCAGTGAGTCTTGGGAGACCCAGTACTTC
CDR3: CAISESWETQYF
size: NA
V: TRBV10-3
D: NA
J: TRBJ2-5

DNA: TGTGCCACCAGCCAGGCGAATACGCAGTATTTT
CDR3: CATSQANTQYF
size: NA
V: TRBV24-1
D: NA
J: TRBJ2-3

DNA: TGTGCCAGCACCATGGACAGGGAAAGTCAGCCCCAGCATTTT
CDR3: CASTMDRESQPQHF
size: many
V: TRBV6-5
D: TRBD1
J: TRBJ1-5

DNA: TGTGCCAGCACCACACTGACAGTAGGTCCCACAGATACGCAGTATTTT
CDR3: CASTTLTVGPTDTQYF
size: NA
V: TRBV12-3/TRBV12-4
D: NA
J: TRBJ2-3

DNA: TGCAGCGTACCCACAGGGAAAGGAGTCTTCTCCTACAATGAGCAGTTCTTC
CDR3: CSVPTGKGVFSYNEQFF
size: NA
V: TRBV29-1
D: NA
J: TRBJ2-1

DNA: TGTGCCAGCAGTACCCCCCGGGACCGGAGCCTAGCGAAAACCTACGAGCAGTACTTC
CDR3: CASSTPRDRSLAKTYEQYF
size: NA
V: TRBV6-1
D: NA
J: TRBJ2-7

DNA: TGTGCCAGCAGCAACCAGAGAAGCACAGATACGCAGTATTTT
CDR3: CASSNQRSTDTQYF
size: many
V: TRBV7-9
D: NA
J: TRBJ2-3

DNA: TGCAGTGCTGCCCACAGGGAGCAAGTGGAAAAACTGTTTTTT
CDR3: CSAAHREQVEKLFF
size: few
V: TRBV20-1
D: NA
J: TRBJ1-4

DNA: TGCGCCAGCAGCCGAGGGCTGAATGAGCAGTTCTTC
CDR3: CASSRGLNEQFF
size: many
V: TRBV5-1
D: NA
J: TRBJ2-1

DNA: TGCGCCAGCAGCCCCGACGGACTGCTTGCCTACAATGAGCAGTTCTTC
CDR3: CASSPDGLLAYNEQFF
size: NA
V: TRBV5-1
D: NA
J: TRBJ2-1

DNA: TGTGCCAGCACGAAGGGGCTGGGCAGGTTGAACACTGAAGCTTTCTTT
CDR3: CASTKGLGRLNTEAFF
size: few
V: TRBV12-3/TRBV12-4
D: NA
J: TRBJ1-1

DNA: TGTGCCAGCAGTGAACATAGCGGACTCACAGATACGCAGTATTTT
CDR3: CASSEHSGLTDTQYF
size: few
V: TRBV25-1
D: NA
J: TRBJ2-3

DNA: TGCGCCAGCAGCTTGGGACAGGGAAGGGTGTACGAGCAGTACTTC
CDR3: CASSLGQGRVYEQYF
size: NA
V: TRBV5-1
D: TRBD1
J: TRBJ2-7

DNA: TGTGCCATCAGGCCTAGCCCATTCACCGGGGAGCTGTTTTTT
CDR3: CAIRPSPFTGELFF
size: NA
V: TRBV10-3
D: NA
J: TRBJ2-2

DNA: TGTGCCAGCAGCTCTGGACACGCTAACGAGCAGTACTTC
CDR3: CASSSGHANEQYF
size: NA
V: TRBV7-9
D: NA
J: TRBJ2-7

DNA: TGTGCCAGCAGCCCCTCAGCCAGGTATACGCAGTATTTT
CDR3: CASSPSARYTQYF
size: many
V: TRBV6-1
D: NA
J: TRBJ2-3

DNA: TGTGCCAGCAGCTCTACGCCGGGTGCACCCCTCCACTTT
CDR3: CASSSTPGAPLHF
size: few
V: TRBV3-1
D: NA
J: TRBJ1-6

DNA: TGTGCCAGTATGCTTGGGCTAGCGGGAGGTGAGCAGTTCTTC
CDR3: CASMLGLAGGEQFF
size: few
V: TRBV12-3/TRBV12-4
D: TRBD2
J: TRBJ2-1

DNA: TGTGCCAGCAGTTTACCGGGACTCCCCAATGAGCAGTTCTTC
CDR3: CASSLPGLPNEQFF
size: NA
V: TRBV12-3/TRBV12-4
D: NA
J: TRBJ2-1

DNA: TGCAGCGCCCTCGCGGGAGGCAGCACAGATACGCAGTATTTT
CDR3: CSALAGGSTDTQYF
size: few
V: TRBV20-1
D: TRBD2
J: TRBJ2-3

DNA: TGCGCCAGCAGCCATTCTCTAGCGGGAGTCCACACCGGGGAGCTGTTTTTT
CDR3: CASSHSLAGVHTGELFF
size: few
V: TRBV4-1
D: TRBD2
J: TRBJ2-2

DNA: TGTGCCAGCAGCCGTCTGACTGTGAACACTGAAGCTTTCTTT
CDR3: CASSRLTVNTEAFF
size: NA
V: TRBV12-3/TRBV12-4
D: NA
J: TRBJ1-1

DNA: TGCGCCAGCAGCCAAGGGGACAGGGGGCACGAGCAGTACTTC
CDR3: CASSQGDRGHEQYF
size: NA
V: TRBV4-1
D: TRBD1
J: TRBJ2-7

DNA: TGCGCCAGCAGCTTGGTACGGGGGAGAGGAGAGACCCAGTACTTC
CDR3: CASSLVRGRGETQYF
size: few
V: TRBV5-1
D: NA
J: TRBJ2-5

DNA: TGTGCCAGCAGCCATTCCGGGACTAAGCTGGAGTTCTTC
CDR3: CASSHSGTKLEFF
size: NA
V: TRBV3-1
D: TRBD2
J: TRBJ2-1

DNA: TGCGCCAGCAGCCAACTCAGGGGGCCCTCAGAGACCCAGTACTTC
CDR3: CASSQLRGPSETQYF
size: few
V: TRBV4-1
D: TRBD1
J: TRBJ2-5

DNA: TGCAGTGCTAGAGATGTGAGACAGGGCACAGATACGCAGTATTTT
CDR3: CSARDVRQGTDTQYF
size: few
V: TRBV20-1
D: NA
J: TRBJ2-3

DNA: TGTGCCAGCAGTTACTCCGGACTAGCGGAAAGATACGAGCAGTACTTC
CDR3: CASSYSGLAERYEQYF
size: few
V: TRBV6-5
D: TRBD2
J: TRBJ2-7

DNA: TGTGCCAGCAGCCAACGTCCCGGGACTAGCGGGAGTGATGAGCAGTTCTTC
CDR3: CASSQRPGTSGSDEQFF
size: many
V: TRBV4-2
D: TRBD2
J: TRBJ2-1

DNA: TGCGCCAGCAGCTTGGTAGGTCAGCCCCAGCATTTT
CDR3: CASSLVGQPQHF
size: few
V: TRBV5-1
D: NA
J: TRBJ1-5

DNA: TGTGCCAGCAGTGAACGGACCGGAGAGACCCAGTACTTC
CDR3: CASSERTGETQYF
size: NA
V: TRBV25-1
D: NA
J: TRBJ2-5

DNA: TGCGCCAGCAGATCCCAGGTACTAGCTGGCACAGATACGCAGTATTTT
CDR3: CASRSQVLAGTDTQYF
size: NA
V: TRBV5-1
D: NA
J: TRBJ2-3

DNA: TGTGCCAGCAGCTTAATGGAGGGGGCCCACGAGCAGTACTTC
CDR3: CASSLMEGAHEQYF
size: NA
V: TRBV7-9
D: NA
J: TRBJ2-7

DNA: TGTGCCAGCAGCTCTAGCGGGAGGAAGACCCAGTACTTC
CDR3: CASSSSGRKTQYF
size: NA
V: TRBV7-6
D: TRBD2
J: TRBJ2-5

DNA: TGTGCCAGCAGTTACTCGAGAGCAACCGGGAAACCCGGGGAGCTGTTTTTT
CDR3: CASSYSRATGKPGELFF
size: many
V: TRBV6-5
D: NA
J: TRBJ2-2

DNA: TGTGCCAGCAGCCCGGGTTTTCCGTCTTTCTCCTACAATGAGCAGTTCTTC
CDR3: CASSPGFPSFSYNEQFF
size: NA
V: TRBV7-8
D: NA
J: TRBJ2-1

DNA: TGCAGTGCTAGACTAGCGGGAGGCCTGGGAGAGACCCAGTACTTC
CDR3: CSARLAGGLGETQYF
size: NA
V: TRBV20-1
D: TRBD2
J: TRBJ2-5

DNA: TGTGCCACCAGTGATTTGAGAGGCAGTACGGAGCAGTTCTTC
CDR3: CATSDLRGSTEQFF
size: NA
V: TRBV24-1
D: NA
J: TRBJ2-1

DNA: TGTGCCAGCAGCCCCCGGGACATCAATTCACCCCTCCACTTT
CDR3: CASSPRDINSPLHF
size: many
V: TRBV27
D: NA
J: TRBJ1-6

DNA: TGTGCCATCAGCCTCGGGATAATTGCCGGGGCCAACGTCCTGACTTTC
CDR3: CAISLGIIAGANVLTF
size: NA
V: TRBV10-3
D: NA
J: TRBJ2-6

DNA: TGTGCCAGCAGTTTGCCCGGGACTAGCCCGAACACCGGGGAGCTGTTTTTT
CDR3: CASSLPGTSPNTGELFF
size: NA
V: TRBV27
D: TRBD2
J: TRBJ2-2